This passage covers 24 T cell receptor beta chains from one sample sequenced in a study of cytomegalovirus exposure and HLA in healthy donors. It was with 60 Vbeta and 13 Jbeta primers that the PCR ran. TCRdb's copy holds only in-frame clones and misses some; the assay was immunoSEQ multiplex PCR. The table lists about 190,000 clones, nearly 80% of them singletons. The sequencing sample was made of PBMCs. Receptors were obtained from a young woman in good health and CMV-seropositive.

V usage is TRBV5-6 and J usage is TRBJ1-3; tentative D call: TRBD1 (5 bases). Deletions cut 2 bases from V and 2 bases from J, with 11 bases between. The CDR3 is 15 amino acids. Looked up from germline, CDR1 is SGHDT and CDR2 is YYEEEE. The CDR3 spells CASSFGRATGNTIYF. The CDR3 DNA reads TGTGCCAGCAGCTTCGGCAGGGCTACTGGAAACACCATATATTTT.

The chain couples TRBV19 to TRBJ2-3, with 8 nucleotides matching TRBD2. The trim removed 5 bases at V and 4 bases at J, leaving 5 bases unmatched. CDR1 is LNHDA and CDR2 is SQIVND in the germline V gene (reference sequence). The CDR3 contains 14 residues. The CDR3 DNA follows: TGTGCCAGTAGTCAGCGGGGGTTCCCAGATACGCAGTATTTT. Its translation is CASSQRGFPDTQYF. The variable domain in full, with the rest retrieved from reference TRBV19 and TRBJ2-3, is DGGITQSPKYLFRKEGQNVTLSCEQNLNHDAMYWYRQDPGQGLRLIYYSQIVNDFQKGDIAEGYSVSREKKESFPLTVTSAQKNPTAFYLCASSQRGFPDTQYFGPGTRLTVL.

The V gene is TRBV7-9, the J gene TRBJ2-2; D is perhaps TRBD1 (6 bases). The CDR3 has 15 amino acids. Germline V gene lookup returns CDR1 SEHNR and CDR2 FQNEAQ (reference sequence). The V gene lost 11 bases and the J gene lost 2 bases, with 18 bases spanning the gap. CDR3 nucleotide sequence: TGTGCCGGAACCTTAACAGGGATCAACACCGGGGAGCTGTTTTTT. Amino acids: CAGTLTGINTGELFF.

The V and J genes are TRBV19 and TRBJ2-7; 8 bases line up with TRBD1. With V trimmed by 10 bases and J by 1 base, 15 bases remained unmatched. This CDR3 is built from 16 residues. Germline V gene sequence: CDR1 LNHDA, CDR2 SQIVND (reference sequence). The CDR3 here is CATLLESGTGSYEQYF. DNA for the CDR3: TGTGCCACCCTCCTAGAATCCGGGACAGGTTCCTACGAGCAGTACTTC.

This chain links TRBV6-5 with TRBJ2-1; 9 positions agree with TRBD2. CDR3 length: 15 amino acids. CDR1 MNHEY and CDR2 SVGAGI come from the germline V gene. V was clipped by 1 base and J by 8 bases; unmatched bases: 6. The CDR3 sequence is CASSYWLAGNYEQFF. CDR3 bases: TGTGCCAGCAGTTACTGGCTAGCGGGGAACTATGAGCAGTTCTTC.

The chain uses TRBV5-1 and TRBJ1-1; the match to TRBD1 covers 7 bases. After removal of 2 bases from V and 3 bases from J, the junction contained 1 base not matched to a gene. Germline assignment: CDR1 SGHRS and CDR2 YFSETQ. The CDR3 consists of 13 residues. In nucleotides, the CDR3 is TGCGCCAGCAGCTTTCAGGGGGACACTGAAGCTTTCTTT. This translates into CASSFQGDTEAFF.

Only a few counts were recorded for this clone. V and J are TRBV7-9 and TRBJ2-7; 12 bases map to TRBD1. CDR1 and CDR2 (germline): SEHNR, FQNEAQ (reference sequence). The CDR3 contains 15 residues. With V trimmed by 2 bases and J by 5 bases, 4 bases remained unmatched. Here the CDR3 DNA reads TGTGCCAGCAGCTTAACGGGACAGGGGGCGAACGAGCAGTACTTC. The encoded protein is CASSLTGQGANEQYF.

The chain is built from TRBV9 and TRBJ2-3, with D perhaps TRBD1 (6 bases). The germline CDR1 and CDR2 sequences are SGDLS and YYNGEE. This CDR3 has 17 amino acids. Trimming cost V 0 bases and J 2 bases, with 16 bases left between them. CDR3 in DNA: TGTGCCAGCAGCGTAGAAGGACGGGACATTCACACAGATACGCAGTATTTT. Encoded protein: CASSVEGRDIHTDTQYF.

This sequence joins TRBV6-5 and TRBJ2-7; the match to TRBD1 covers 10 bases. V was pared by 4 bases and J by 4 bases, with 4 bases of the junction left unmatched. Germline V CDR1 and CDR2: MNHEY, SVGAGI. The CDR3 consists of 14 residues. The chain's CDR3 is CASSFRDRGYEQYF. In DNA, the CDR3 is TGTGCCAGCAGTTTCCGGGACAGGGGTTACGAGCAGTACTTC.

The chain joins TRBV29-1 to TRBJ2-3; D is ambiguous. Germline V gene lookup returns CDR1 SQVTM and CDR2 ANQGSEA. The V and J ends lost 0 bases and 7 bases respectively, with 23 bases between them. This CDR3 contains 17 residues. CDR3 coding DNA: TGCAGCGTTGAAGACAGACAAATCTTCCCCCGGTCTCATACGCAGTATTTT. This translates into CSVEDRQIFPRSHTQYF.

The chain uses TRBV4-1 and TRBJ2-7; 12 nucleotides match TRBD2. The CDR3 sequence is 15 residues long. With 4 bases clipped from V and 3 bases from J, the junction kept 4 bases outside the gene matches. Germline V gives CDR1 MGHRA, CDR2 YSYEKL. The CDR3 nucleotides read TGCGCCAGCAGCCGAACTAGCGGGGGGTACTACGAGCAGTACTTC. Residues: CASSRTSGGYYEQYF.

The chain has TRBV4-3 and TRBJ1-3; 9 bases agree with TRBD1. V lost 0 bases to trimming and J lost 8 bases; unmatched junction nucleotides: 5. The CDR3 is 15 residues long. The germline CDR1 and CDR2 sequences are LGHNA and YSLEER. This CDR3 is CASSQDIQGADTIYF. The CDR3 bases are TGCGCCAGCAGCCAAGATATACAGGGGGCGGACACCATATATTTT.

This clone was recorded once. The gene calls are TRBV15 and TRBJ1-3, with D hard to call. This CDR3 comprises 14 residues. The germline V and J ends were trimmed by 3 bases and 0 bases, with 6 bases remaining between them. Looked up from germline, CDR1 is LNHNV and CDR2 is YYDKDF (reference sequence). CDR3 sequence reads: CATSSRSSGNTIYF. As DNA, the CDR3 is TGTGCCACCAGCAGTCGGAGCTCTGGAAACACCATATATTTT.

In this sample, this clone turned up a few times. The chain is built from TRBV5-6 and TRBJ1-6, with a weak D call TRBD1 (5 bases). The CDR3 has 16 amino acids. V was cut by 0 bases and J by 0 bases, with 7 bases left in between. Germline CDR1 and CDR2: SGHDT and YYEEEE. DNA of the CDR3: TGTGCCAGCAGCTTGGGACAGCCCTCCTATAATTCACCCCTCCACTTT. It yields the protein CASSLGQPSYNSPLHF.

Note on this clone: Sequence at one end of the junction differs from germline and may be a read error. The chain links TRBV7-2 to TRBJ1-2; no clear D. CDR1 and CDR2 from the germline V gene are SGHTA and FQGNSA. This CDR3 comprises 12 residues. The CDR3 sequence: CASSPSNYGYAF. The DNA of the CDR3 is TGTGCCAGCAGCCCGAGTAACTATGGCTACGCCTTC.

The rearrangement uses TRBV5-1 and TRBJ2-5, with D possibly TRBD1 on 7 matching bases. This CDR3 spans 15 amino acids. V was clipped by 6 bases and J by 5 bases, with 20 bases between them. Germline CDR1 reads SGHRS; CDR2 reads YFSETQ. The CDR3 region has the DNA TGCGCCAGCATCCCCGGGGGTCAGGGGGTTGAGACCCAGTACTTC. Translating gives CASIPGGQGVETQYF.

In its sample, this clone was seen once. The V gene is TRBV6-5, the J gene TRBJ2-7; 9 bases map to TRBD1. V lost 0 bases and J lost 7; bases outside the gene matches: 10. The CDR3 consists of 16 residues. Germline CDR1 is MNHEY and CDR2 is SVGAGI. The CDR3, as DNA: TGTGCCAGCAGTTACTCGAGGGGACAGGGAACGAGGGAGCAGTACTTC. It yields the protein CASSYSRGQGTREQYF.

For the CDR3, the DNA is TGTGCCAGCAGCGTATTCGAGGGAGGAGGGACAGATACGCAGTATTTT. The encoded protein is CASSVFEGGGTDTQYF. This chain connects TRBV9 to TRBJ2-3; D possibly corresponds to TRBD2 (6 bases). The germline V and J ends were trimmed by 1 base and 3 bases, with 15 bases remaining between them. From germline, CDR1 is SGDLS and CDR2 YYNGEE. The length of the CDR3 is 16 residues.

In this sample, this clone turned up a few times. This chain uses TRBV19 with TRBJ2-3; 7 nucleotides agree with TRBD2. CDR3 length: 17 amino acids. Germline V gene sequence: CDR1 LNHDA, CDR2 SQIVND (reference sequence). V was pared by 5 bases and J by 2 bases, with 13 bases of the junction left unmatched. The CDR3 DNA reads TGTGCCAGTAGTCCCTGGGGGAGGGCGCTGGCCACAGATACGCAGTATTTT. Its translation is CASSPWGRALATDTQYF.

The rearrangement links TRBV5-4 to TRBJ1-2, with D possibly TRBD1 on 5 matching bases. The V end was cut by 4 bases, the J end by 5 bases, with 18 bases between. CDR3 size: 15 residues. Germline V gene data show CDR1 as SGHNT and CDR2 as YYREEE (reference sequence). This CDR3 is CASSPRSGPGYGYTF. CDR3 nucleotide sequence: TGTGCCAGCAGCCCCCGGTCGGGTCCAGGGTATGGCTACACCTTC.

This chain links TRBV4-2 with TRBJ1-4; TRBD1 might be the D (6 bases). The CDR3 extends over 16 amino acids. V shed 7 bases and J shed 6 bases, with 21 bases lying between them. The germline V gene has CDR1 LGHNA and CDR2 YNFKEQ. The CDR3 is CASTGGYREGDEKLFF. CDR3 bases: TGTGCCAGCACCGGGGGGTACAGGGAGGGCGATGAAAAACTGTTTTTT.

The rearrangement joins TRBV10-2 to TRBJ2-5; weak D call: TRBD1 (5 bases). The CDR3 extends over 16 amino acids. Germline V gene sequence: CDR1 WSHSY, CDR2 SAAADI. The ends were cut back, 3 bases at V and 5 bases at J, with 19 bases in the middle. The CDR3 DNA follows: TGCGCCAGCAGTGACTTCCAGGGAAGGTTTAGGGAGACCCAGTACTTC. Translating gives CASSDFQGRFRETQYF.

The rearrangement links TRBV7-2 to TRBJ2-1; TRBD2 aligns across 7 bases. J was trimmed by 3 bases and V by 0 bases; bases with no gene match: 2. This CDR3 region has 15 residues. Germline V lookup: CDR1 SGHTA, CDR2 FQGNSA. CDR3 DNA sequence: TGTGCCAGCAGCTTAGCGACGGGGGGCTACAATGAGCAGTTCTTC. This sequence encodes CASSLATGGYNEQFF.

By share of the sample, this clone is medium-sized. CDR3 protein: CSASDRGYTF. The CDR3 DNA reads as TGCAGTGCTTCAGACAGAGGCTACACCTTC. The chain recombines TRBV20-1 with TRBJ1-2; perhaps TRBD1 as D (5 bases). The CDR3 spans 10 residues. The V end lost 5 bases, the J end lost 8 bases, and 9 bases lay between the germline ends. CDR1 is DFQATT, CDR2 SNEGSKA, per germline (reference sequence).